This is a list of T cell receptor beta chains from one sample in a study of CD8+CD57+ T cells in acquired aplastic anemia. A single record per CDR3 protein comes from TCRdb applying MiXCR to the reads. The sample yields 400,000 to 600,000 distinct CDR3 sequences, around 30% seen once. Sequenced input: sorted CD4+, CD8+, or CD8+CD57+ T cells (not recorded which) from PBMCs. The receptors come from a human donor with aplastic anemia. CDR3s include the opening cysteine and the closing phenylalanine or tryptophan. A D gene is named only where the DNA matches it firmly. Clone size is given for some rows only: seen once, a few or many times, or a class if the clone is expanded.

TRBV24-1	TRBJ2-7	.	TRBD1	CTSGDRGGERYF	TGTACCAGCGGGGACAGGGGAGGGGAGCGGTACTTC
TRBV20-1	TRBJ2-5	many	.	CSASAAGARETQYF	TGCAGTGCTAGTGCCGCAGGGGCGAGGGAGACCCAGTACTTC
TRBV20-1	TRBJ2-7	many	.	CSARDRAEARDEQYF	TGCAGTGCTAGAGATCGGGCGGAAGCTAGGGACGAGCAGTACTTC
TRBV6-1	TRBJ2-7	many	.	CASSPGLYEQYF	TGTGCCAGCAGCCCGGGGTTATACGAGCAGTACTTC
TRBV20-1	TRBJ2-3	.	TRBD2	CSASPAGVFTDTQYF	TGCAGTGCTAGTCCAGCGGGAGTGTTCACAGATACGCAGTATTTT
TRBV2	TRBJ1-6	once	TRBD1	CASTAQGTGGSPLHF	TGTGCCAGCACCGCCCAGGGGACAGGGGGCTCACCCCTCCACTTT
TRBV29-1	TRBJ2-3	many	.	CSVEDRAHTDTQYF	TGCAGCGTTGAAGACAGGGCCCACACAGATACGCAGTATTTT
TRBV10-3	TRBJ2-7	.	TRBD1	CASRGPGTGDEQYF	TGTGCCTCCAGGGGACCTGGGACAGGGGACGAGCAGTACTTC
TRBV20-1	TRBJ2-7	.	TRBD2	CSARGAGVVEQYF	TGCAGTGCTAGAGGAGCGGGAGTAGTCGAGCAGTACTTC
TRBV24-1	TRBJ2-5	.	TRBD1	CATSETGLEEAQYF	TGTGCCACCAGTGAGACAGGGCTTGAAGAGGCCCAGTACTTC
TRBV4-2	TRBJ1-2	few	.	CASSLDSEEAGYTF	TGTGCCAGCAGTCTGGACAGCGAGGAAGCTGGCTACACCTTC
TRBV7-9	TRBJ1-2	.	.	CASRAPDSNYGYTF	TGTGCCAGCAGGGCGCCGGACAGTAACTATGGCTACACCTTC
TRBV4-3	TRBJ1-2	many	.	CASSQDTSGYTF	TGCGCCAGCAGCCAAGATACCAGTGGCTACACCTTC
TRBV7-9	TRBJ2-7	.	TRBD2	CASPLGREGSYEQYF	TGTGCCAGCCCTTTAGGGAGGGAGGGCTCCTACGAGCAGTACTTC
TRBV9	TRBJ2-7	many	.	CASSPTKDGKAYEQYF	TGTGCCAGCAGCCCGACGAAGGACGGAAAAGCCTACGAGCAGTACTTC
TRBV4-1	TRBJ1-2	.	.	CASSQTEGKLDYGYTF	TGCGCCAGCAGCCAAACTGAAGGAAAATTAGACTATGGCTACACCTTC
TRBV7-3	TRBJ2-2	.	TRBD2	CASSPARASGNTGELFF	TGTGCCAGCAGCCCAGCCCGGGCTAGCGGAAACACCGGGGAGCTGTTTTTT
TRBV12-3/TRBV12-4	TRBJ1-5	few	.	CASSFRGVGIEPQHF	TGTGCCAGCAGTTTCCGGGGCGTGGGGATCGAGCCCCAGCATTTT
TRBV6-2/TRBV6-3	TRBJ1-2	.	.	CASSYSAGGGTTYGYTF	TGTGCCAGCAGTTACTCTGCGGGTGGAGGGACTACCTATGGCTACACCTTC
TRBV28	TRBJ1-6	once	TRBD1	CASSSPEQGASKSPLHF	TGTGCCAGCAGTTCCCCAGAACAGGGGGCATCCAAATCACCCCTCCACTTT
TRBV7-2	TRBJ1-2	many	TRBD1	CASSLDGQGDGYTF	TGTGCCAGCAGCTTAGATGGACAGGGAGATGGCTACACCTTC
TRBV2	TRBJ1-1	.	.	CASRASESYTEAFF	TGTGCCAGCAGGGCCTCGGAGAGTTACACTGAAGCTTTCTTT
TRBV10-3	TRBJ1-6	many	.	CASSIRVRNSPLHF	TGTGCCAGCAGTATCAGGGTTAGGAATTCACCCCTCCACTTT
TRBV7-3	TRBJ1-2	.	.	CASSPPRGAGGYTF	TGTGCCAGCAGCCCCCCCCGGGGGGCCGGTGGCTACACCTTC
TRBV6-1	TRBJ1-6	few	.	CASSNTKAGYNSPLHF	TGTGCCAGCAGTAATACGAAGGCAGGATATAATTCACCCCTCCACTTT
TRBV10-2	TRBJ2-1	few	TRBD2	CASTPGLAGVEQFF	TGTGCCAGCACGCCGGGACTAGCGGGAGTTGAGCAGTTCTTC
TRBV29-1	TRBJ1-4	many	.	CSVPDDSAEKLFF	TGCAGCGTCCCGGACGATTCGGCCGAAAAACTGTTTTTT
TRBV11-1	TRBJ2-7	few	TRBD2	CASRTTSGSYEQYF	TGTGCCAGCAGAACTACTAGCGGGAGCTACGAGCAGTACTTC
TRBV6-1	TRBJ1-6	.	TRBD1	CASTGTADSPLHF	TGTGCCAGCACGGGGACAGCTGATTCACCCCTCCACTTT
TRBV20-1	TRBJ2-7	many	TRBD2	CSASGWSGSSYEQYF	TGCAGTGCTAGTGGCTGGAGCGGGAGCTCCTACGAGCAGTACTTC
TRBV5-1	TRBJ2-5	.	.	CASSFNGWEETQYF	TGCGCCAGCAGCTTTAACGGGTGGGAAGAGACCCAGTACTTC
TRBV24-1	TRBJ2-1	many	.	CATSDGAYSYNEQFF	TGTGCCACCAGTGATGGGGCTTACTCCTACAATGAGCAGTTCTTC
TRBV2	TRBJ1-6	few	.	CASSERGSNSPLHF	TGTGCCAGCAGTGAACGGGGATCGAATTCACCCCTCCACTTT
TRBV25-1	TRBJ2-3	.	TRBD2	CASSLGGGPSDTQYF	TGTGCCAGCAGTTTAGGCGGGGGTCCCTCAGATACGCAGTATTTT
TRBV20-1	TRBJ1-2	many	.	CSARVGGVGYTF	TGCAGTGCTAGAGTAGGAGGCGTTGGCTACACCTTC
TRBV2	TRBJ1-2	.	.	CTSSAMAALNYGYTF	TGTACCAGCAGTGCAATGGCTGCTCTTAACTATGGCTACACCTTC
TRBV15	TRBJ2-5	.	TRBD2	CATSRARGTSGSETQYF	TGTGCCACCAGCAGAGCTCGCGGGACTAGCGGGAGTGAGACCCAGTACTTC
TRBV10-3	TRBJ2-1	many	TRBD2	CAISESALAGRAYNEQFF	TGTGCCATCAGTGAGTCGGCCCTAGCGGGGCGGGCCTACAATGAGCAGTTCTTC
TRBV20-1	TRBJ2-4	.	TRBD2	CGQVSGRTKNIQYF	TGCGGACAAGTTAGCGGGAGAACCAAAAACATTCAGTACTTC
TRBV19	TRBJ1-1	many	.	CASSPMVEGEAFF	TGTGCCAGTAGTCCTATGGTCGAGGGCGAAGCTTTCTTT
TRBV25-1	TRBJ2-7	.	.	CASSLRALGLFYEQYF	TGTGCCAGCAGCTTAAGGGCCCTGGGGCTCTTCTACGAGCAGTACTTC
TRBV7-2	TRBJ2-5	few	TRBD2	CASSFPSGAETQYF	TGTGCCAGCAGCTTCCCCAGCGGGGCAGAGACCCAGTACTTC
TRBV5-5	TRBJ1-6	.	.	CASSLGSSPYNSPLHF	TGTGCCAGCAGCTTGGGCTCCAGCCCCTATAATTCACCCCTCCACTTT
TRBV29-1	TRBJ2-3	many	.	CSVYPLQAQYF	TGCAGCGTTTACCCCCTCCAAGCCCAGTATTTT
TRBV20-1	TRBJ2-6	.	TRBD1	CSVGTDPFSGANVLTF	TGCAGTGTTGGGACAGATCCATTCTCTGGGGCCAACGTCCTGACTTTC
TRBV10-3	TRBJ1-2	few	TRBD1	CASSKTGTGAVYGYTF	TGTGCCAGCAGCAAGACCGGGACAGGGGCAGTCTATGGCTACACCTTC
TRBV11-2	TRBJ1-3	many	.	CASSLGRTGSGNTIYF	TGTGCCAGCAGCTTAGGTCGTACAGGGTCGGGAAACACCATATATTTT
TRBV11-3	TRBJ2-7	many	TRBD1	CASSLDRTGYYEQYF	TGTGCCAGCAGCTTAGATCGGACAGGGTACTACGAGCAGTACTTC
TRBV4-3	TRBJ1-2	few	.	CASSQDALGAHGYTF	TGCGCCAGCAGCCAAGATGCGCTAGGGGCGCATGGCTACACCTTC
TRBV7-4	TRBJ1-4	.	TRBD1	CANSLEGQGNEKLFF	TGTGCCAACAGCTTAGAGGGACAGGGGAATGAAAAACTGTTTTTT
TRBV12-3/TRBV12-4	TRBJ2-2	.	.	CASSLQGGAGELFF	TGTGCCAGCAGTTTACAGGGGGGGGCCGGGGAGCTGTTTTTT
TRBV7-2	TRBJ1-6	.	.	CAGSSYASPLHF	TGTGCCGGCAGCTCCTACGCTTCACCCCTCCACTTT
TRBV6-1	TRBJ2-5	.	TRBD2	CASSVGGLAGGRQETQYF	TGTGCCAGCAGTGTGGGGGGACTAGCGGGGGGACGGCAAGAGACCCAGTACTTC
TRBV7-2	TRBJ1-2	.	.	CASSPPRGYGYTF	TGTGCCAGCAGCCCGCCCAGGGGTTATGGCTACACCTTC
TRBV7-8	TRBJ1-1	.	TRBD1	CASTSDRTNTEAFF	TGTGCTAGCACCTCGGACAGGACGAACACTGAAGCTTTCTTT
TRBV20-1	TRBJ2-2	.	TRBD2	CSASGLAGGFAGELFF	TGCAGTGCTAGTGGACTAGCGGGGGGCTTCGCCGGGGAGCTGTTTTTT
TRBV25-1	TRBJ2-7	.	.	CASSQDNDILKAHEQYF	TGTGCCAGCAGCCAAGATAACGACATCCTTAAGGCCCACGAGCAGTACTTC
TRBV11-2	TRBJ2-2	.	TRBD2	CASSLLLAGATGELFF	TGTGCCAGCAGCTTATTACTAGCGGGAGCCACCGGGGAGCTGTTTTTT
TRBV5-6	TRBJ1-2	few	.	CASSTTRVFYGYTF	TGTGCCAGCAGCACCACTCGGGTTTTCTATGGCTACACCTTC
TRBV2	TRBJ1-4	.	.	CASSFRASQGLFF	TGTGCCAGCAGTTTCCGGGCCTCTCAGGGACTGTTTTTT